The subject of this entry is one T cell receptor (beta chain). Antigen unknown. The data originate from a study of T cells in localized non-small cell lung cancer. General study results and limits: Across samples, adjacent lung featured a median approximately 56 of the top 100 tumor clones. The study linked higher blood T cell density to longer overall survival. Uninvolved adjacent lung had the highest recorded T cell clonality, with tumor below it. Heterogeneity is still possible, as just one tumor region was sequenced.

The assay was immunoSEQ multiplex PCR, and TCRdb's table has in-frame clones only and misses some. The table includes approximately 50,000 clones, about 85% detected once. From germline, CDR1 is SGHNT and CDR2 YYREEE (reference sequence). CDR3 length: 13 amino acids. Trimming took 4 bases from V and 4 from J, leaving 11 bases between them. Specimen: PBMCs, collected before any cancer treatment. The TCR was taken from a man aged 35 to 69 with stage II lung adenocarcinoma. The rearrangement uses TRBV5-4 and TRBJ2-5; weak D call: TRBD1 (6 bases). CDR3 bases: TGTGCCAGCAGCCAACACAGGGTAGAGACCCAGTACTTC. It yields the protein CASSQHRVETQYF.